This T cell receptor (beta chain) was identified in a study of T cells after yellow fever vaccination. This clonotype was observed many times. Its antigen remains unknown. 5'RACE template switching generated TCR cDNA, adding a universal primer site and UMIs. TCRdb re-derived calls from the 5' RACE reads in MiXCR, one entry per CDR3 protein. The sample has 450,000 to 650,000 distinct CDR3 sequences, about a fifth seen once; the top ten hold less than 20%. This CDR3 contains 15 residues. V lost 4 bases to trimming and J lost 3 bases, with 12 bases between them. Study findings and constraints: Few clonotypes appeared in both CD4 and CD8 compartments. FACS-sorted repertoires might harbor abundant contaminating clonotypes from the bulk population.

V and J are TRBV12-3 or TRBV12-4 and TRBJ2-2; a weak D match, TRBD2 (7 bases). The clonotype comes from a man between 18 and 29 years old who received the YFV17D yellow fever vaccine. The sample in question was PBMCs, obtained approximately 22 days after the first yellow fever vaccination. CDR3 sequence reads: CASSWGGADTGELFF. The DNA for the CDR3 is TGTGCCAGCAGTTGGGGGGGGGCCGACACCGGGGAGCTGTTTTTT.